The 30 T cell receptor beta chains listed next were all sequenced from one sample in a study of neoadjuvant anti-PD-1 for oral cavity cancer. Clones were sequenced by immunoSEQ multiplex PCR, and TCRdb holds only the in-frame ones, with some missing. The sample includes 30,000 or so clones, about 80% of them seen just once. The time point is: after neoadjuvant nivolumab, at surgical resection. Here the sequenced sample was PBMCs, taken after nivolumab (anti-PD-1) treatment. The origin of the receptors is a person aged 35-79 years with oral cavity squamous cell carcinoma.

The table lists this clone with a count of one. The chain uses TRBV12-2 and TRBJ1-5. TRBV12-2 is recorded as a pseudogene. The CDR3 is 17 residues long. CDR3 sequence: CASRLPLISKGNQPQHF. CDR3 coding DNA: TGTGCAAGTCGCTTACCCCTCATTTCTAAGGGAAATCAGCCCCAGCATTTT.

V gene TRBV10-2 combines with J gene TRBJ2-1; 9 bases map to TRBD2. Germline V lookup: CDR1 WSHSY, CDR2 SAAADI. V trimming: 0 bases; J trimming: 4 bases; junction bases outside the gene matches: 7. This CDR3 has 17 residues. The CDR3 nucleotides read TGCGCCAGCAGTGAGTCGGCGGGGGGGACCCCATACAATGAGCAGTTCTTC. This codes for CASSESAGGTPYNEQFF.

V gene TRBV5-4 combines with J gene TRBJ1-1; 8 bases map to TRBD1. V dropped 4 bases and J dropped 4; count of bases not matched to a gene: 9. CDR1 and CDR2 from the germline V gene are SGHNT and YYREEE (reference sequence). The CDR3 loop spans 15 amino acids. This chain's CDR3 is CASSVGTGRATEAFF. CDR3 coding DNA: TGTGCCAGCAGCGTTGGGACAGGAAGAGCCACTGAAGCTTTCTTT. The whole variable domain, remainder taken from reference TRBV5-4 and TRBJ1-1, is ETGVTQSPTHLIKTRGQQVTLRCSSQSGHNTVSWYQQALGQGPQFIFQYYREEENGRGNFPPRFSGLQFPNYSSELNVNALELDDSALYLCASSVGTGRATEAFFGQGTRLTVV.

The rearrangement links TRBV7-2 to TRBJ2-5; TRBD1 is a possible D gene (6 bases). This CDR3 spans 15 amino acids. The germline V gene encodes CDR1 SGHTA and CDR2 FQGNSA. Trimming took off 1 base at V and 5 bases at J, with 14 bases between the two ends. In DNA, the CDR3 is TGTGCCAGCAGCTTAGTGGCAGGGGACGGGGAGACCCAGTACTTC. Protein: CASSLVAGDGETQYF. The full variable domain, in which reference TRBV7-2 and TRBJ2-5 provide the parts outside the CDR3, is GAGVSQSPSNKVTEKGKDVELRCDPISGHTALYWYRQSLGQGLEFLIYFQGNSAPDKSGLPSDRFSAERTGGSVSTLTIQRTQQEDSAVYLCASSLVAGDGETQYFGPGTRLLVL.

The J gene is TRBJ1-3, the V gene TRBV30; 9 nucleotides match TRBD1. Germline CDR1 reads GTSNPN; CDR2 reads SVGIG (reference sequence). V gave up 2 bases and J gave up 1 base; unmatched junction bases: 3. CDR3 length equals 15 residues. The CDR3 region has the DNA TGTGCCTGGAGTACAGGGGGCTTTTCTGGAAACACCATATATTTT. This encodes CAWSTGGFSGNTIYF.

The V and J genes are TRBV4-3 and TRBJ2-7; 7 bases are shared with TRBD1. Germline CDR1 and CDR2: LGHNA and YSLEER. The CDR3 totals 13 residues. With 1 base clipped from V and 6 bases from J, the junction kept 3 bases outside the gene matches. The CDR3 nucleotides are TGCGCCAGCAGCCAAGTGAACAGGGGCGAGCAGTACTTC. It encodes CASSQVNRGEQYF.

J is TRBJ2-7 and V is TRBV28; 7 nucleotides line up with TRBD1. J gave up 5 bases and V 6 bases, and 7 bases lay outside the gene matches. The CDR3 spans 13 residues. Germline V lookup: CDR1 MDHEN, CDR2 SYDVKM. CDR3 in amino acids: CASSGDSPHEQYF. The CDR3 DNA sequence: TGTGCCAGCAGCGGGGACAGCCCACACGAGCAGTACTTC. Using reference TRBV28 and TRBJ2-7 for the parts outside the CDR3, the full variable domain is DVKVTQSSRYLVKRTGEKVFLECVQDMDHENMFWYRQDPGLGLRLIYFSYDVKMKEKGDIPEGYSVSREKKERFSLILESASTNQTSMYLCASSGDSPHEQYFGPGTRLTVT.

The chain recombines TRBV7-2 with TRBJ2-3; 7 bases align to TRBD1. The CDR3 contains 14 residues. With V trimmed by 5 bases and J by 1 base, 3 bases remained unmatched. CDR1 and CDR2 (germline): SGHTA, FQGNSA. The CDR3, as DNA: TGTGCCAGCAGCCGGGACAGAGGCACAGATACGCAGTATTTT. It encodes CASSRDRGTDTQYF.

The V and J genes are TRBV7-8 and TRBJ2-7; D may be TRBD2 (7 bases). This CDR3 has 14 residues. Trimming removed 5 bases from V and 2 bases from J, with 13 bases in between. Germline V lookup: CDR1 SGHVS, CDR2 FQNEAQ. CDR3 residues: CASSRGAGPYEQYF. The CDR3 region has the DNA TGTGCCAGCAGCCGGGGGGCTGGTCCCTACGAGCAGTACTTC.

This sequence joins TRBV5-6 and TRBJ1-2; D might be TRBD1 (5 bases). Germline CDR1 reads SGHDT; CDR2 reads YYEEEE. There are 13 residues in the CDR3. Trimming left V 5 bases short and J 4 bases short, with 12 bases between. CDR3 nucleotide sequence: TGTGCCAGCAGTAAGGGGAACAGCTATGGCTACACCTTC. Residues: CASSKGNSYGYTF.

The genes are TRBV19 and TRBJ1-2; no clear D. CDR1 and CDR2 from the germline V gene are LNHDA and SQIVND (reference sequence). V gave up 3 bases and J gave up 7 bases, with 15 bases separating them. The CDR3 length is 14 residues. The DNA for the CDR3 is TGTGCCAGTAGTATGCGGACGAGCTTGGGTGGCTACACCTTC. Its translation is CASSMRTSLGGYTF.

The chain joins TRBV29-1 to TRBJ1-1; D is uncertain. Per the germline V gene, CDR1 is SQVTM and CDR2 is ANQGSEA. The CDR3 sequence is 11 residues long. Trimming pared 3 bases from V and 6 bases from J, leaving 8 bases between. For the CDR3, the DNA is TGCAGCGTTGACAGGAGCGCTGAAGCTTTCTTT. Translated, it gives CSVDRSAEAFF.

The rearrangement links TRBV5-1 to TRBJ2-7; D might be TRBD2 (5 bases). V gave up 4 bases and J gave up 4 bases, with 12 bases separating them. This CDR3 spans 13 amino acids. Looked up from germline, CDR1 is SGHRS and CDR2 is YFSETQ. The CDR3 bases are TGCGCCAGCAGCCCGGACGGGGAATACGAGCAGTACTTC. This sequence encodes CASSPDGEYEQYF.

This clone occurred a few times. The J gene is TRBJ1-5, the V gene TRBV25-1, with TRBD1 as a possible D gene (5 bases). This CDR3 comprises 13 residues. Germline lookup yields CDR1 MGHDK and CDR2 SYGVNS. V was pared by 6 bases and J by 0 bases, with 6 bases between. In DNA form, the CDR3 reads TGTGCCAGCAGGGACAATAGCAATCAGCCCCAGCATTTT. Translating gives CASRDNSNQPQHF.

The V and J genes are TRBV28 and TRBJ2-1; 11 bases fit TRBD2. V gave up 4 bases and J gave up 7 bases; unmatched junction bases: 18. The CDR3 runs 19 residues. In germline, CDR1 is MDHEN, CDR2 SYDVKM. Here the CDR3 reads CASSSRSFQLAGVWNEQFF. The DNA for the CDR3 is TGTGCCAGCAGTTCCCGAAGCTTTCAACTAGCGGGGGTTTGGAATGAGCAGTTCTTC. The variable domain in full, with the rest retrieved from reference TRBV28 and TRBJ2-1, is DVKVTQSSRYLVKRTGEKVFLECVQDMDHENMFWYRQDPGLGLRLIYFSYDVKMKEKGDIPEGYSVSREKKERFSLILESASTNQTSMYLCASSSRSFQLAGVWNEQFFGPGTRLTVL.

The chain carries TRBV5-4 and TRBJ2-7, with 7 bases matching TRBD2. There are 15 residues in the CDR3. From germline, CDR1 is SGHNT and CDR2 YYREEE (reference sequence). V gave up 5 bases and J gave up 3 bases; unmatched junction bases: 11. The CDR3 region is CASSDGGTPRYEQYF. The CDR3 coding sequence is TGTGCCAGCAGTGACGGGGGGACGCCCCGCTACGAGCAGTACTTC.

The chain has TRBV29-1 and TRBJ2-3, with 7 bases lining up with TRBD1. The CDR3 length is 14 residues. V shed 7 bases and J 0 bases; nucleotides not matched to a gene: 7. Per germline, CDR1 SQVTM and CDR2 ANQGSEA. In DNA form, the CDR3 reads TGCAGCGCAAAGGGACAGCTTAGCACAGATACGCAGTATTTT. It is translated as CSAKGQLSTDTQYF.

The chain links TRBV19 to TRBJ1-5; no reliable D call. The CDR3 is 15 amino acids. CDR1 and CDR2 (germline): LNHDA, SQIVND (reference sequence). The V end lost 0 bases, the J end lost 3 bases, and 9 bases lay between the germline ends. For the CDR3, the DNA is TGTGCCAGTAGTATAGACAGTTTCAACAATCAGCCCCAGCATTTT. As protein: CASSIDSFNNQPQHF.

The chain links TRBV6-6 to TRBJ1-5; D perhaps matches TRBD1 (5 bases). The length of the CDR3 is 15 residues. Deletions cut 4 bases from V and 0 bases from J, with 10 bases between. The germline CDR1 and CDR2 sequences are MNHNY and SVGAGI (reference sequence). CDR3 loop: CASSSDRASNQPQHF. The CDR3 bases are TGTGCCAGCAGTTCAGACAGAGCTAGCAATCAGCCCCAGCATTTT.

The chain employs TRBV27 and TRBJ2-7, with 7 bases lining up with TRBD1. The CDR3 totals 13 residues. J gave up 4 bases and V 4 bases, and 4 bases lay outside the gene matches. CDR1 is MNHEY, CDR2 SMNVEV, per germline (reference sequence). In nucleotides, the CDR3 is TGTGCCAGCAGTTCGGGACAGCCGTACGAGCAGTACTTC. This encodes CASSSGQPYEQYF.

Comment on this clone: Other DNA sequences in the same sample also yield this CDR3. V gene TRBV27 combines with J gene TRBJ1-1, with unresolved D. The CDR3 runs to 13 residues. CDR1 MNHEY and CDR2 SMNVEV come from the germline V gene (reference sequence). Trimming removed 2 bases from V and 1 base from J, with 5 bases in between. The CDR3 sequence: CASSLRRNTEAFF. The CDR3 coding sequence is TGTGCCAGCAGTTTAAGACGGAACACTGAAGCTTTCTTT.

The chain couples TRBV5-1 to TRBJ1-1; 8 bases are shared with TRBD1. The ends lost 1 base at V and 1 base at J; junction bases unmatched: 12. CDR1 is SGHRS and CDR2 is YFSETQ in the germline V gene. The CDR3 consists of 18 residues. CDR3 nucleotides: TGCGCCAGCAGCTTGTGGGGGGATTCGACAGGGGAGAACACTGAAGCTTTCTTT. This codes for CASSLWGDSTGENTEAFF.

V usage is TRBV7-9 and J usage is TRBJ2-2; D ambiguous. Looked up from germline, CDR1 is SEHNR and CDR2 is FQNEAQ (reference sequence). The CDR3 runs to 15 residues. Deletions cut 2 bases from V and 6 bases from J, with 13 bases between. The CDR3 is CASSLTPTRSGELFF. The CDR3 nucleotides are TGTGCCAGCAGCTTAACGCCCACGAGGTCCGGGGAGCTGTTTTTT.

The CDR3, as DNA: TGCAGCGCAGGACAGGGAAACACTGAAGCTTTCTTT. It encodes CSAGQGNTEAFF. The chain uses TRBV29-1 and TRBJ1-1; 8 bases match TRBD1. The V segment lost 7 bases and the J segment 2 bases; nucleotides outside the gene matches: 3. Germline V CDR1 and CDR2: SQVTM, ANQGSEA. The CDR3 totals 12 residues. The full variable domain, completed using reference TRBV29-1 and TRBJ1-1, is SAVISQKPSRDICQRGTSLTIQCQVDSQVTMMFWYRQQPGQSLTLIATANQGSEATYESGFVIDKFPISRPNLTFSTLTVSNMSPEDSSIYLCSAGQGNTEAFFGQGTRLTVV.

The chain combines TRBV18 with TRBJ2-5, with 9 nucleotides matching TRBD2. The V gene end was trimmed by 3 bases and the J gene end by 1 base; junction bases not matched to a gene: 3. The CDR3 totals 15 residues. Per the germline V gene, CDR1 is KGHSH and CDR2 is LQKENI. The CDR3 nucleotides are TGTGCCAGCTCACCTCTAGCGGGGAGCCAAGAGACCCAGTACTTC. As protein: CASSPLAGSQETQYF.

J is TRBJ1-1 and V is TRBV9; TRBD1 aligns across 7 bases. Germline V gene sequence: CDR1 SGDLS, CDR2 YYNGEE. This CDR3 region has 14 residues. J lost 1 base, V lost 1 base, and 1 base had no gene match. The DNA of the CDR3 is TGTGCCAGCAGCGTAACAGGGGAGAACACTGAAGCTTTCTTT. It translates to CASSVTGENTEAFF.

This CDR3 is CASSSFAETQYF. As DNA, the CDR3 is TGTGCCAGCAGTTCGTTTGCGGAGACCCAGTACTTC. This chain connects TRBV6-6 to TRBJ2-5; unclear D gene. V lost 4 bases and J 5 bases, leaving 8 bases between the germline ends. The germline V gene encodes CDR1 MNHNY and CDR2 SVGAGI (reference sequence). The CDR3 loop spans 12 amino acids.

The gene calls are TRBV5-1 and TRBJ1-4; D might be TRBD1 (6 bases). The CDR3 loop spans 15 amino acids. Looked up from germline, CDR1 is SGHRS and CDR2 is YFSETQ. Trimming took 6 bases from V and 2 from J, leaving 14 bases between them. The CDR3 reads CASTRGTETNEKLFF. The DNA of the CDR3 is TGCGCCAGCACTAGGGGGACGGAGACTAATGAAAAACTGTTTTTT.

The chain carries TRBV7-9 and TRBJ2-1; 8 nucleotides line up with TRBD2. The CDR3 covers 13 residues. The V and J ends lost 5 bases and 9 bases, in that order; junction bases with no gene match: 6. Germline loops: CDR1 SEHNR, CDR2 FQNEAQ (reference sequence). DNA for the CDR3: TGTGCCAGCAGCCAAACTAGCGGCGGTGAGCAGTTCTTC. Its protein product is CASSQTSGGEQFF.

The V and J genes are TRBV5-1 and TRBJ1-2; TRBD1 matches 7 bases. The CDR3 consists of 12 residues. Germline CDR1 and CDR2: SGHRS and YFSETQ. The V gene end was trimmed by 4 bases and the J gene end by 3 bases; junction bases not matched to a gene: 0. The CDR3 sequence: CASSDRDYGYTF. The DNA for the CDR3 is TGCGCCAGCAGCGACAGGGACTATGGCTACACCTTC.